Described below is a single TCR beta chain sequence and its context. No antigen is known for it. In the PCR, 60 Vbeta and 13 Jbeta primers were used. The method was immunoSEQ multiplex PCR; TCRdb's version includes in-frame clones alone and lacks a portion of them. Of 150,000 to 200,000 clones listed, 70% to 85% are singletons. This sample was included in a study of cytomegalovirus exposure and HLA in healthy donors. Study observations and caveats: In an earlier analysis, productive rearrangement rates for most beta V segments clustered near 87% or 30%. It has been reported that TCR beta sequences accurately predicted the HLA-A and HLA-B alleles of most subjects. When analyzed later, a missense DCLRE1C variant was found to be linked to TCR beta V- and J-gene trimming.

Germline trimming cut 2 bases from V and 1 base from J; bases unmatched to any gene: 5. Per the germline V gene, CDR1 is SGHDT and CDR2 is YYEEEE. The CDR3 is 15 residues long. V gene TRBV5-6 combines with J gene TRBJ2-5, with 7 bases that match TRBD1. Input material: PBMCs. The clonotype was recovered from a man aged 40-55 years in good health and CMV-seropositive. This CDR3 is CASSLRGHSQETQYF. CDR3 nucleotide sequence: TGTGCCAGCAGCTTAAGGGGGCACAGCCAAGAGACCCAGTACTTC.